The source of this TCR beta chain is a study of spatial heterogeneity in lung cancer (dated by TCRdb to the late 2010s). Concerning the study at large: Beta-chain transcripts were consistently detected in greater numbers than alpha-chain transcripts, which likely reflects a higher abundance of beta-chain transcripts. In the raw uncorrected reads, each unique combination of TCR and UMI appeared more than ten times on average. The study quantitatively compared TCR alpha and beta repertoires across multiple tumor regions, matched nontumor lung and blood in non-small cell lung cancer. The study linked features of the TCR repertoire to counts of nonsynonymous mutations, which were determined by whole-exome sequencing of tumor tissue. At surgery, 200 to 250 tumor regions, around 67 matched nontumor lung samples and 50 to 60 PBMC samples were TCR-sequenced for both alpha and beta chains. Overall study outcomes, separate from this receptor: Ubiquitous expanded tumor TCRs showed up in blood more often at tumor resection than at routine follow-up. Confirming at a functional level the hypothesis that regional TCRs recognize regional mutations was considered to require additional single-cell paired TCR alpha and beta sequencing.

V gives up 4 bases and J gives up 2 bases, and the segment between their germline ends measures 11 bases. Reading from cysteine to phenylalanine, the CDR3 counts 14 amino acids. Only CDR3 DNA is held: 42 bases, read in frame from base 1. CDR1 LGHDT and CDR2 YNNKEL are derived from the germline V gene (reference sequence). The library was made by 5' RACE. TCRdb shows the sequencer as NextSeq 500. To allow correction of PCR and sequencing errors, the TCR library protocol tagged every TCR cDNA molecule with a unique molecular identifier. The authors processed their data as follows. Decombinator tools were used for TCR identification, UMI-based error correction and CDR3 extraction. Expanded TCRs were defined as those above a frequency of 2 per 1,000, corresponding to the top 1% of the tumor frequency distribution. Renyi diversity was calculated using the R vegan package after each repertoire was subsampled 100 times to 5,000 TCRs. CDR3 similarity networks were constructed using string-kernel similarity of amino acid triplets, with links drawn between CDR3s whose pairwise similarity was above 0.82. Through fastp at Q25 and MiXCR, TCRdb rebuilt clones from the public reads, retaining in-frame beta chains. Duplicate CDR3 protein sequences are folded into a single record with the most common DNA and genes. For this entry, the V and J calls and clone size follow TCRdb and not the study's own pipeline. This sample holds tens of thousands of distinct CDR3 sequences; around 12% were observed only once. The leading ten clones occupy over 40% of the sample.

With respect to this clonotype: The clone's antigen remains unknown. No much larger clone exists at a distance of one base, and base qualities are not known.

The label giving this sample's time point can be read as: sample taken at primary tumor resection. Samples were obtained from around 72 patients with early-stage, untreated non-small cell lung cancer from the lung TRACERx cohort. TCR sequencing used whole RNA extracted from tumor and nontumor lung tissue, or from cryopreserved PBMC samples, without cell sorting. A patient was chosen for TCR sequencing only when enough RNA was available from at least two tumor regions. The chain is made from TRBV3-1 and TRBJ2-5; the D gene is not confidently resolved. This sample comprised PBMCs, obtained at surgery. The sequence was obtained from a male donor with early-stage non-small cell lung cancer. At the DNA level, the sequence is TGTGCCAGCAGCCCACTCCCACTGCAAGAGACCCAGTACTTC. The translation is CASSPLPLQETQYF.